This entry is about one T cell receptor beta chain. The antigen remains unidentified. The entry originates in a study of T cell responses to AZD1222 COVID-19 vaccine. Study outcomes and limitations: Spike-wide coverage was observed for vaccine-associated CD4 TCRs, with dominant responses at 160-218 and 743-854.

Method: immunoSEQ multiplex PCR; TCRdb's copy keeps in-frame clones and lacks some. Here the sample spans about 140,000 clones, 85% to 95% being singletons. The germline gives CDR1 SGHAT, CDR2 FQNNGV. V lost 5 bases, J lost 3 bases, and 14 bases lay in between. The CDR3 contains 14 residues. The chain is built from TRBV11-2 and TRBJ2-7, with a tentative D call TRBD2 (6 bases). This clonotype originated in an adult in good health. The starting material was peripheral blood, obtained on day 0 of AZD1222 vaccination. CDR3 loop: CASSPVAGSYEQYF. The CDR3 nucleotides are TGTGCCAGCAGCCCAGTCGCGGGGAGCTACGAGCAGTACTTC.